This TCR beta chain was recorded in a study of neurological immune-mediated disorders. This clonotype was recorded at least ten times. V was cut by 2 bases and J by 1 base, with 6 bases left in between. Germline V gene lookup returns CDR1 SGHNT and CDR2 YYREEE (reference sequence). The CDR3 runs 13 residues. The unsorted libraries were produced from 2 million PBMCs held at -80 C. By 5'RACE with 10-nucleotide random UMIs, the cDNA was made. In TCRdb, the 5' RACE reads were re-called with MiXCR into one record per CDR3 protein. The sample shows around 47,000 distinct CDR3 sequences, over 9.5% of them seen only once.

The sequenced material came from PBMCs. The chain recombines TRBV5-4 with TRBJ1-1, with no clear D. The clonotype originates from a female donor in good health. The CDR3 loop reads CASSLQANTEAFF. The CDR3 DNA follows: TGTGCCAGCAGCTTACAAGCGAACACTGAAGCTTTCTTT. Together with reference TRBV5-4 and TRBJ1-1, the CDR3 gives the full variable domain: ETGVTQSPTHLIKTRGQQVTLRCSSQSGHNTVSWYQQALGQGPQFIFQYYREEENGRGNFPPRFSGLQFPNYSSELNVNALELDDSALYLCASSLQANTEAFFGQGTRLTVV.